The rows below give T cell receptor beta chains drawn from one sample of a study of T cell responses to AZD1222 COVID-19 vaccine. Sequencing was performed with immunoSEQ multiplex PCR; in TCRdb, only in-frame clones are kept and a portion is missing. The sample records 180,000 or so clones, about 88% being singletons. The sequenced sample was peripheral blood, obtained on day 0 of AZD1222 vaccination. Receptor source: an adult in good health. Both conserved end residues are part of each CDR3. Not all rows give a size; the values are once, few, many and, for expanded clones, a class.

TRBV6-5 16 . CASSYWGDRGYNEQFF
TRBV28 15 . CASIKPGVARQPQHF
TRBV6-5 13 . CASSYSQNTEAFF
TRBV6-2/TRBV6-3 15 . CASSYSGRGGQPQHF
TRBV5-5 15 . CASSRPDQANYGYTF
TRBV5-1 15 . CASSLGQDSNQPQHF
TRBV18 14 . CASSPGSSTDTQYF
TRBV6-6 15 . CASRPTTGANTEAFF
TRBV7-2 15 . CASSYPTAGAYGYTF
TRBV18 15 . CASSPFPQITDTQYF
TRBV6-2/TRBV6-3 14 . CASSYTGGIYGYTF
TRBV5-5 14 . CASSTSGRAYEQYF
TRBV5-5 15 once CASSLWGSANEKLFF
TRBV28 14 . CASSLGVKNTEAFF
TRBV19 15 . CASRETGAFRGKLFF
TRBV4-2 14 once CASSQDGVGQPQHF
TRBV5-4 18 once CASSSGTSGRGGRNEQFF
TRBV16 14 once CASSQRTGSYEQYF
TRBV4-2 14 . CASSQDLGYYGYTF
TRBV30 12 . CAWKQGYTEAFF
TRBV24-1 16 . CATSDWEGDGGKTQYF
TRBV18 13 . CASSSGERQPQHF
TRBV14 15 . CASSPTGAGNTEAFF
TRBV29-1 12 . CSARVSGAEAFF
TRBV3-1/TRBV3-2 22 once CASSQEISGRGGGLSYNSPLHF
TRBV10-2 13 . CASRQGGHTEAFF
TRBV5-1 13 once CASSVSVNTEAFF
TRBV9 17 few CASSVARSGPNTGELFF
TRBV11-3 14 . CASSQGRNNSPLHF
TRBV3-1/TRBV3-2 16 . CASSQEGGFSGNTIYF
TRBV5-6 12 . CASSSPDSPLHF
TRBV6-6 14 . CASSYGQGNSPLHF
TRBV19 15 . CASSIGTGFQETQYF
TRBV18 13 few CASSPTGFQPQHF
TRBV28 14 . CASRKKSWGPEAFF
TRBV19 15 . CASSIPPISNQPQHF
TRBV20-1 10 . CSARRAEQYF
TRBV5-4 14 . CASSFRTEGYGYTF
TRBV30 12 . CAWGTSGNLQYF
TRBV24-1 17 . CATSDLRLAGSTDTQYF
TRBV27 14 . CASSLEQGYSPLHF
TRBV12-2 17 . CASRLAYRGVFNYGYTF
TRBV20-1 16 . CSASSTGGAYGQPQHF
TRBV28 15 . CASRLGTANTGELFF
TRBV4-2 14 . CASSSSGPKNIQYF
TRBV9 15 . CASSVEGGSGNTIYF
TRBV10-3 16 . CAIKVPQGSSGNTIYF
TRBV30 16 . CAWSDFETGDGETQYF
TRBV7-6 18 . CASSLARLAGGRWETQYF
TRBV2 12 . CASSVANYGYTF
TRBV19 15 few CASSTVDSGNQPQHF
TRBV3-1/TRBV3-2 16 . CASSRDMPGTNEKLFF